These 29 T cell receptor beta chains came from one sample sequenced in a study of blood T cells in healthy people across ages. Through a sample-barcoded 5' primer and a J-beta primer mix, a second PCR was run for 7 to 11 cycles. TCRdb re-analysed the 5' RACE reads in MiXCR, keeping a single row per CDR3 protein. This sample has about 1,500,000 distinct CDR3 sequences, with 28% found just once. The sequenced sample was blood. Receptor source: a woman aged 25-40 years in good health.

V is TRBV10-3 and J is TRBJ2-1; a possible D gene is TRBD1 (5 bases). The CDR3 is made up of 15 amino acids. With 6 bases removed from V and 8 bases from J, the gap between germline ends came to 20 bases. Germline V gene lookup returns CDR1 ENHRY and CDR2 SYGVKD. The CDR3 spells CAISDSNDRGHEQFF. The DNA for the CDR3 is TGTGCCATCAGCGACTCCAATGACAGAGGCCATGAGCAGTTCTTC.

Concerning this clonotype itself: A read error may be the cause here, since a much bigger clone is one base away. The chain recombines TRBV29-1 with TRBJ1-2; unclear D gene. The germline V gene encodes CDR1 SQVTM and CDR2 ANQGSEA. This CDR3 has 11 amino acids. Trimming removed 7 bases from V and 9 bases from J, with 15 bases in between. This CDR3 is CSAGEGTSYTF. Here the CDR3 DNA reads TGCAGCGCTGGAGAGGGTACGAGCTACACCTTC.

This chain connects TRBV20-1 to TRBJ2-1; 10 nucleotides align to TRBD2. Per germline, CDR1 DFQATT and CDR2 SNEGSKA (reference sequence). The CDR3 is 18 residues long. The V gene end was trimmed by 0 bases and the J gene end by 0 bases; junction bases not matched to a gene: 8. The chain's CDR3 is CSARDSGRAGSSYNEQFF. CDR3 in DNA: TGCAGTGCTAGAGACAGCGGGAGGGCCGGGAGCTCCTACAATGAGCAGTTCTTC.

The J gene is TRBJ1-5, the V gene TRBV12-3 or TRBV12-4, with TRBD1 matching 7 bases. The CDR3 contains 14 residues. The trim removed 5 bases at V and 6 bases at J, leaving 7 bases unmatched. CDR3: CASSRQGRSQPQHF. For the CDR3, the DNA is TGTGCCAGCAGTCGACAGGGCCGCAGTCAGCCCCAGCATTTT.

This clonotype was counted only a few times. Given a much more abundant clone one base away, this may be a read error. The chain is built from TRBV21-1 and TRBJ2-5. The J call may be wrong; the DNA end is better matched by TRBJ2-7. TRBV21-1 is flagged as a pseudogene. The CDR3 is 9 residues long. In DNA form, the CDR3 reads TGTGCCAGCAGCAACGAGCAGTACTTC. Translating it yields CASSNEQYF.

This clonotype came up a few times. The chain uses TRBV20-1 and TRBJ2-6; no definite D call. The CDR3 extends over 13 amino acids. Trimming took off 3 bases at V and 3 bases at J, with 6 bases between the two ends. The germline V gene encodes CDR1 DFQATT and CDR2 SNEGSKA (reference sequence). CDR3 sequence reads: CSARGFGANVLTF. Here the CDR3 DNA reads TGCAGTGCTAGGGGGTTTGGGGCCAACGTCCTGACTTTC.

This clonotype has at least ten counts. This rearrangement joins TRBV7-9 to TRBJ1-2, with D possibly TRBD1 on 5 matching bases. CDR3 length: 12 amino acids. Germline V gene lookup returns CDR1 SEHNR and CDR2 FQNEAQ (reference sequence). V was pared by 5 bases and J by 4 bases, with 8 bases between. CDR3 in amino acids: CASSEGTYGYTF. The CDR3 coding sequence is TGTGCCAGCAGCGAGGGGACCTATGGCTACACCTTC.

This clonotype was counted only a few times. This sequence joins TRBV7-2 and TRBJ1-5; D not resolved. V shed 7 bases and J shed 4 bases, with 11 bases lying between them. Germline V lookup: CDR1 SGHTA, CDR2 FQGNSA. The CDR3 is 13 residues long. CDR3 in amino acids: CASTINRNQPQHF. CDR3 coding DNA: TGTGCCAGCACCATAAACCGGAATCAGCCCCAGCATTTT.

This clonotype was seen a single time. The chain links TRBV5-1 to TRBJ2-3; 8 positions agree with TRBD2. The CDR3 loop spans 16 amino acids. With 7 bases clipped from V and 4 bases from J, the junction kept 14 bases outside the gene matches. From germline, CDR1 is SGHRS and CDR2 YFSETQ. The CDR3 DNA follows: TGCGCCAGCGCCCTCGGTGGGCGGGGGGCCGCAGATACGCAGTATTTT. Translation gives CASALGGRGAADTQYF.

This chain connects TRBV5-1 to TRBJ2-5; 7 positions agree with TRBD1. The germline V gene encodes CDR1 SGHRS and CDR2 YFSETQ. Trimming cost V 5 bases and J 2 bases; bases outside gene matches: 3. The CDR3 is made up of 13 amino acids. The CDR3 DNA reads TGCGCCAGCAGATGGGACAGACAAGAGACCCAGTACTTC. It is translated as CASRWDRQETQYF.

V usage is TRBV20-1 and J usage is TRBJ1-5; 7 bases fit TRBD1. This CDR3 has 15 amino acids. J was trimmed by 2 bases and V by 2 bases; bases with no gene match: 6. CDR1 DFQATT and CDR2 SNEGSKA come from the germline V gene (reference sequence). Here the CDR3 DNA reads TGCAGTGCTAGAAGGCAAGGGGGCGGCAATCAGCCCCAGCATTTT. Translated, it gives CSARRQGGGNQPQHF.

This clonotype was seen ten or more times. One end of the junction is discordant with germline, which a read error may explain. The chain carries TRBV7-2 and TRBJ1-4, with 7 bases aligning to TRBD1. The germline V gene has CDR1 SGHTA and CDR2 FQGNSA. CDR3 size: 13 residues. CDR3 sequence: CASSRDSNEKLFF. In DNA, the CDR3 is TGCGCCAGCAGCCGGGACAGTAATGAAAAACTGTTTTTT.

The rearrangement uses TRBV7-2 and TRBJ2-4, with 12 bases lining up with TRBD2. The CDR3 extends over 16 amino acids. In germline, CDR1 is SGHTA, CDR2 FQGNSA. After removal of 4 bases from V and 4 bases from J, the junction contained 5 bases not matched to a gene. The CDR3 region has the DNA TGTGCCAGCAGCTACGCCGGGACTAGCGGGAAAAACATTCAGTACTTC. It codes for CASSYAGTSGKNIQYF.

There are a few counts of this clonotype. In DNA form, the CDR3 reads TGCGCCAGCTTGGGACTAGCGGGCAGAGATACGCAGTATTTT. Amino acid sequence: CASLGLAGRDTQYF. The chain is built from TRBV5-1 and TRBJ2-3; 12 bases agree with TRBD2. J was trimmed by 5 bases and V by 7 bases; bases with no gene match: 5. From germline, CDR1 is SGHRS and CDR2 YFSETQ. This CDR3 contains 14 residues.

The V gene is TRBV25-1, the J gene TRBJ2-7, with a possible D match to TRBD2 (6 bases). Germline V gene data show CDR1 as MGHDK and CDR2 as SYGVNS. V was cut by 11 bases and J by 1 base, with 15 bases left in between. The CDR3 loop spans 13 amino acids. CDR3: CACTGDASYEQYF. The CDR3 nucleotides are TGTGCCTGCACGGGGGACGCGTCCTACGAGCAGTACTTC.

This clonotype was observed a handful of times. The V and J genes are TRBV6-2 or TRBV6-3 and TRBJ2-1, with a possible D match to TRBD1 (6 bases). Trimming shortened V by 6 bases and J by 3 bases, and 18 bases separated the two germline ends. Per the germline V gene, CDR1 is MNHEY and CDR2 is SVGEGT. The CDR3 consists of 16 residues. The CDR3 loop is CASRGAGTTVYNEQFF. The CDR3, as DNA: TGTGCCAGCAGGGGCGCCGGGACAACCGTCTACAATGAGCAGTTCTTC.

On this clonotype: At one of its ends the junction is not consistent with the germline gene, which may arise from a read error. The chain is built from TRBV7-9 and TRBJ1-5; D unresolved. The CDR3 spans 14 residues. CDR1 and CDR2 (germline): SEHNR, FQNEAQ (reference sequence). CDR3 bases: TGTGCCAGCAGCGACTCTATGAGCAGTCAGCCCCAGCATTTT. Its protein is CASSDSMSSQPQHF.

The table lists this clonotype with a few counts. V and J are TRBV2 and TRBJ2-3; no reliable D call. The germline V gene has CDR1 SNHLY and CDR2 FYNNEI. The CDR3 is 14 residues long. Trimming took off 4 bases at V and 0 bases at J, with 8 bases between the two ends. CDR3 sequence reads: CASSAVFSTDTQYF. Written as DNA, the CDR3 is TGTGCCAGCAGTGCTGTATTCAGCACAGATACGCAGTATTTT.

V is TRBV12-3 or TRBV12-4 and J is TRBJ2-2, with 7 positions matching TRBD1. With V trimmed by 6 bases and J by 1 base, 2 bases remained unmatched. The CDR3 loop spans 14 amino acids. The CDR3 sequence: CASRQGVNTGELFF. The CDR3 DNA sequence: TGTGCCAGCAGGCAGGGGGTGAACACCGGGGAGCTGTTTTTT.

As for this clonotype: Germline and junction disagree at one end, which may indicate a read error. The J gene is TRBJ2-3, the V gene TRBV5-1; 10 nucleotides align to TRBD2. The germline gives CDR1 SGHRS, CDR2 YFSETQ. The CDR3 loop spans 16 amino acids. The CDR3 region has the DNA TGCACCAGTAGCCCCGCCCTAGCGGGAGATGCAGATACGCAGTATTTT. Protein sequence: CTSSPALAGDADTQYF. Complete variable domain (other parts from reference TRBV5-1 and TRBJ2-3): KAGVTQTPRYLIKTRGQQVTLSCSPISGHRSVSWYQQTPGQGLQFLFEYFSETQRNKGNFPGRFSGRQFSNSRSEMNVSTLELGDSALYLCTSSPALAGDADTQYFGPGTRLTVL.

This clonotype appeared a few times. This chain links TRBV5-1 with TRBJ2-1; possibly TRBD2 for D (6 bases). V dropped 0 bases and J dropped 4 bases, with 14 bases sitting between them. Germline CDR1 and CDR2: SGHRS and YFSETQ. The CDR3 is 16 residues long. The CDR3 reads CASSLAGRTSYNEQFF. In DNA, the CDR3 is TGCGCCAGCAGCTTGGCTGGGAGGACTTCGTACAATGAGCAGTTCTTC.

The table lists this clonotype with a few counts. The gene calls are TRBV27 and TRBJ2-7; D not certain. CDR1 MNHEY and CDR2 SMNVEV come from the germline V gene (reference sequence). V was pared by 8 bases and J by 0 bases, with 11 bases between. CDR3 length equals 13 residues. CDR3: CASRSFGSYEQYF. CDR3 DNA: TGTGCCAGCCGCTCCTTCGGCTCCTACGAGCAGTACTTC.

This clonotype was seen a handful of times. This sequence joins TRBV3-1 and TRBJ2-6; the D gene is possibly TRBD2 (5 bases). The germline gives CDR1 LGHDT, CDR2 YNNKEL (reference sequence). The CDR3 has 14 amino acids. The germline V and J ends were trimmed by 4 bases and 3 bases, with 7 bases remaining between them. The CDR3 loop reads CASSRTHGANVLTF. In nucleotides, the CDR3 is TGTGCCAGCAGCCGGACTCATGGGGCCAACGTCCTGACTTTC. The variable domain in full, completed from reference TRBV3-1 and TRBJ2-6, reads DTAVSQTPKYLVTQMGNDKSIKCEQNLGHDTMYWYKQDSKKFLKIMFSYNNKELIINETVPNRFSPKSPDKAHLNLHINSLELGDSAVYFCASSRTHGANVLTFGAGSRLTVL.

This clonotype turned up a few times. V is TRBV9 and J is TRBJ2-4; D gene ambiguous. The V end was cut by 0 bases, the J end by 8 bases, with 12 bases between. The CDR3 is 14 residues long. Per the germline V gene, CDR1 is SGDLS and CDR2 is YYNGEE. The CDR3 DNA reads TGTGCCAGCAGCGTAGACCCCACCGTGGACATTCAGTACTTC. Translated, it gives CASSVDPTVDIQYF.

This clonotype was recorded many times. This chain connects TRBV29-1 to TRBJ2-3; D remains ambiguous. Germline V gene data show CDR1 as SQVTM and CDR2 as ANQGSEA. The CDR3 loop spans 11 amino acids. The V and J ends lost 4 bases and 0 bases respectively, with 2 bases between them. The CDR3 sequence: CSVASTDTQYF. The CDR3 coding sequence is TGCAGCGTTGCGAGCACAGATACGCAGTATTTT.

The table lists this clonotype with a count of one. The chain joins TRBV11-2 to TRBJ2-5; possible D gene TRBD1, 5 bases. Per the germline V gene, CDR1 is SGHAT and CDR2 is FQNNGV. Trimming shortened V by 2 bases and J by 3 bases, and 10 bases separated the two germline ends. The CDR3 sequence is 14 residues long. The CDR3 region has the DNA TGTGCCAGCAGCTTACGGACACAGAAAGAGACCCAGTACTTC. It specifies CASSLRTQKETQYF.

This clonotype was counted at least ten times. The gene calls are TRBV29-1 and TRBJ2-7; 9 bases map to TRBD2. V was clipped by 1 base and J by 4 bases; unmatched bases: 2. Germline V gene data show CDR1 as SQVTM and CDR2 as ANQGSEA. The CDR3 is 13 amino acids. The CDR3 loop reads CSVEGGRGYEQYF. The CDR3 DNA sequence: TGCAGCGTTGAAGGCGGGAGGGGGTACGAGCAGTACTTC.

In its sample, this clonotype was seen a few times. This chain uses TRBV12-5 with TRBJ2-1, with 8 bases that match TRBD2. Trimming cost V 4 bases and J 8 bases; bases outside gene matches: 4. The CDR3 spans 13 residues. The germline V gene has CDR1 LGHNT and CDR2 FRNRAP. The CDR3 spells CASGWAGGDEQFF. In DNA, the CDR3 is TGTGCTAGTGGTTGGGCCGGGGGGGATGAGCAGTTCTTC.

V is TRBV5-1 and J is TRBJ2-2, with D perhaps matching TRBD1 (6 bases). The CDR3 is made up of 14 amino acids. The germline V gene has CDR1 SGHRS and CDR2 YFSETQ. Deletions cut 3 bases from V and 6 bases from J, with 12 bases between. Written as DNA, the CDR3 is TGCGCCAGCAGCTCTCACCAGGGGTCCGGGGAGCTGTTTTTT. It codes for CASSSHQGSGELFF.